Here is one T cell receptor beta chain with its context. What antigen it recognizes has not been identified. Qualities for individual bases were not recorded, and no much larger clone is one base off. Healthy HIV-negative adults with no recently reported acute infections or vaccinations were included as donors. Every donor was a Caucasian adult residing in Nashville, Tennessee, USA. CD4+ T cells were enriched by magnetic negative selection; naive cells were then positively selected on CD45RA, and the negative fraction formed the memory subset. Blood was obtained by leukapheresis, after which PBMCs were separated by Ficoll-Histopaque density gradient centrifugation and cryopreserved in liquid nitrogen vapor phase. Analytical flow cytometry was used to check the purity and quantity of each magnetically sorted T cell population. Genomic DNA was isolated from each sorted fraction and quantified by UV absorbance on a Nanodrop 2000c.

Using the deep immunoSEQ assay, TCR CDR3 regions were amplified from genomic DNA by multiplex PCR. Extracted genomic DNA from each cell subset was spread evenly across all wells of several immunoSEQ 96-well plates, with each plate serving as a replicate. For sorted subsets, each replicate PCR was loaded with around 200 ng genomic DNA, equivalent to 30,000 or so T cell genomes. The purified libraries were quantified using a Qubit 3.0 fluorometer, sized with a Bioanalyzer 2100, and then quantified again using the KAPA Library Quantification kit. Each immunoSEQ 96-well plate was sequenced on its own single-read 150-cycle Illumina NextSeq 550 flow cell. The authors' analysis ran thus. Because the immunoSEQ output included only junctional sequences and no quality scores, the filtering could not be the same as the filtering used for full-length reads. To assign V/J genes and CDR3, sequences were annotated using PyIR, a Python wrapper for IgBLAST v1.9, with IMGT germline references. Reads were removed for weak V/J assignments (E-value above 1e-6), missing CDR3, stop codons, out-of-frame junctions, or ambiguous translated residues. A V3J clonotype was defined by an identical inferred V gene, J gene, and CDR3 amino acid sequence. Percentage overlap between repertoires was computed as shared unique clonotypes divided by the size of the smaller repertoire. Three approaches were used to assess repertoire richness: RTK rarefaction, the Chao1 estimator, and Recon v2.1 estimates of unobserved clonotypes. For all TCRbeta clonotypes obtained by the gDNA method from four donors, generation probabilities were computed with OLGA. This immuneACCESS table, as held by TCRdb, lists in-frame sequences with V and J called but not all clones. Of the missing ones, under half trace to an unresolved V gene in checked studies; the others have no known cause. The V and J calls and clone size were taken over from that table, and D and trimming were inferred from the DNA. For this sample there are some 2.4 million clones; under 95% appear just once. The top ten constitute roughly 0.39% of the sample.

This specimen belongs to a study of shared clonotypes between healthy human individuals (TCRdb year 2020). With respect to the entire study: The cohort included three men and a couple of women between 18 and 49 years of age. For each donor, CD4 naive and CD4 memory were each run on three plates, CD8 naive on two plates, and CD8 memory on one plate. Each donor's leukapheresis produced roughly between roughly 0.9 and 9 billion PBMCs. To increase sequencing depth and limit assay-specific biases, TCR repertoire library preparation and sequencing were carried out by different laboratories using diverse techniques. To estimate repertoire size and how much clonotype sharing occurs between individuals, the study deeply sequenced the blood TCR repertoires of about 5 healthy adults. Overall study results and their limits: Because the study included only a small number of donors, the genetic and exposure-history diversity represented was limited. Clonotypes shared by all four sorted-subset donors showed higher generation probabilities than non-shared clonotypes. Pairwise subsampling indicated that sequencing depth was expected to affect the degree of clonotype sharing among donors. Incomplete sequencing was indicated by rarefaction of sorted-subset datasets, despite the large sequencing depth. Sharing across a few donors was observed for roughly 5% of naive CD4, less than 4% of naive CD8, 2.3% of memory CD4, and about 0.38% of memory CD8 clonotypes. Naive subsets generally had larger estimated clonotype richness than memory subsets did. Sampling was limited to blood, and TCR repertoires in tissue likely differ from TCR repertoires in blood.

The germline V gene encodes CDR1 SGHRS and CDR2 YFSETQ. V is reduced by 0 bases and J by 3 bases, leaving a spacing of 10 bases between them. There are 14 amino acids in the CDR3, from cysteine to phenylalanine inclusive. The read is trimmed to its CDR3 DNA, 42 bases read in frame from base 1. The rearranged chain carries TRBV5-1 and TRBJ2-7; a tentative D call is TRBD1 (5 bases match). Input material: naive CD4+ T cells from PBMCs. The cell subset or site label here, explained by the study, means: CD45RA+ positively selected. The sequence was obtained from a man aged 18 to 29 in good health. Some clones in this sample may be carry-over from other donors' samples. This receptor has the CDR3 CASSLETQGYEQYF. At the DNA level, the sequence is TGCGCCAGCAGCTTGGAGACCCAGGGCTACGAGCAGTACTTC.